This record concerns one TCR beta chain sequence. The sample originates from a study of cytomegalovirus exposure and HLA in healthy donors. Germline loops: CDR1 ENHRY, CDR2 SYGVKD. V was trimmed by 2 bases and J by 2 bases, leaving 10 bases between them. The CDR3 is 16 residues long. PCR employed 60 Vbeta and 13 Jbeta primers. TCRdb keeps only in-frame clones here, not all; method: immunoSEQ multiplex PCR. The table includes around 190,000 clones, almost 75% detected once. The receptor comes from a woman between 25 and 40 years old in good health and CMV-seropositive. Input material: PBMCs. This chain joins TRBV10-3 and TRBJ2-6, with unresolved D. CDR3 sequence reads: CAISELLGAGANVLTF. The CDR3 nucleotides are TGTGCCATCAGTGAGCTCTTGGGCGCTGGGGCCAACGTCCTGACTTTC.